This T cell receptor beta chain was recorded in a study of blood T cell repertoires in COVID-19. The V gene's germline CDR1 is SGHNT and CDR2 YYREEE (reference sequence). The CDR3 is 15 residues long. Trimming left V 4 bases short and J 2 bases short, with 16 bases between. Clones were read by immunoSEQ multiplex PCR, and TCRdb kept only the in-frame ones, dropping some. The table records about 260,000 clones, 86% of them present only once. Specimen: peripheral blood. This chain uses TRBV5-4 with TRBJ2-7; perhaps TRBD1 as D (6 bases). The TCR originated in a man between 40 and 49 years old who had recovered from COVID-19. CDR3 sequence reads: CASSHPRGFPYEQYF. The CDR3 DNA follows: TGTGCCAGCAGCCACCCGAGGGGGTTCCCCTACGAGCAGTACTTC.